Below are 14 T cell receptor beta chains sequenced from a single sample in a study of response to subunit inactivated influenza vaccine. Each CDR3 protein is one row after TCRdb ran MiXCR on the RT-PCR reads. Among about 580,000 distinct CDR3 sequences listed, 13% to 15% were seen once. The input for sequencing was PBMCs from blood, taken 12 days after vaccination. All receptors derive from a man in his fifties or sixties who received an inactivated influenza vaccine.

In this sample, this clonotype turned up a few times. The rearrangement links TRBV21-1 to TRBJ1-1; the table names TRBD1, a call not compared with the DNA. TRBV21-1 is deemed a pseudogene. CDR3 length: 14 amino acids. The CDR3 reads CASSKLQGWTEAFF. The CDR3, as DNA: TGTGCCAGCAGCAAATTACAGGGTTGGACTGAAGCTTTCTTT.

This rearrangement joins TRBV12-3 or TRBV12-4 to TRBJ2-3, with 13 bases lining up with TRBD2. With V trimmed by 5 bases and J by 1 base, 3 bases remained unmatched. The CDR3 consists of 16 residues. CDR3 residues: CASSTGLAGGTDTQYF. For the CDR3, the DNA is TGTGCCAGCAGTACTGGACTAGCGGGGGGCACAGATACGCAGTATTTT.

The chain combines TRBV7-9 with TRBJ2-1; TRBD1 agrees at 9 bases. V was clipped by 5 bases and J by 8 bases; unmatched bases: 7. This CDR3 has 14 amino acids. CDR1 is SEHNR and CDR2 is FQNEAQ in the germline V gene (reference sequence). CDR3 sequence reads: CASSIGQGWDEQFF. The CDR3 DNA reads TGTGCCAGCAGCATAGGACAGGGGTGGGATGAGCAGTTCTTC.

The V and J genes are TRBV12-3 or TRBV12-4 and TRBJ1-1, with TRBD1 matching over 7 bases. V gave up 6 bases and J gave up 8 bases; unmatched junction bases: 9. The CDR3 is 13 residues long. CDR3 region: CASSPRDSSEAFF. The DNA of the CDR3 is TGTGCCAGCAGCCCCCGGGACAGTTCAGAAGCTTTCTTT.

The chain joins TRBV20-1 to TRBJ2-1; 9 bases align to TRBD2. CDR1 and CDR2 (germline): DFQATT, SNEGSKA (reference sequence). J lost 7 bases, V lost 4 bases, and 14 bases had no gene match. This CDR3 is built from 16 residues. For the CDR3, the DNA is TGCAGTGCTAATCTTGTTAGCGGGGGCTCCGGGAATGAGCAGTTCTTC. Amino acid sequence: CSANLVSGGSGNEQFF.

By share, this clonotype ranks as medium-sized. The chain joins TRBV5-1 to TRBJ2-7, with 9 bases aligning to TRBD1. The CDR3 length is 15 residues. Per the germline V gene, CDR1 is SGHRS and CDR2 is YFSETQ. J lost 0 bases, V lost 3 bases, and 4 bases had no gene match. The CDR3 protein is CASSYGQGSSYEQYF. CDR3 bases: TGCGCCAGCAGCTACGGACAGGGGTCCTCCTACGAGCAGTACTTC.

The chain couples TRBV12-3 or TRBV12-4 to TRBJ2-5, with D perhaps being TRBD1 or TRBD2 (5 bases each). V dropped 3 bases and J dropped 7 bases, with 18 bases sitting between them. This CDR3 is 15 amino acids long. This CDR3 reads CASSFGARDLGTQYF. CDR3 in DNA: TGTGCCAGCAGTTTCGGAGCTAGGGACCTAGGGACCCAGTACTTC.

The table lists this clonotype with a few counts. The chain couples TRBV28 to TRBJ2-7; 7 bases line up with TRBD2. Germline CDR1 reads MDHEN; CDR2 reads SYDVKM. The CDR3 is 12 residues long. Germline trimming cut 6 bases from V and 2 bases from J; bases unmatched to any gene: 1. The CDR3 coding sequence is TGTGCCAGCAGGGCGGGGGCCTACGAGCAGTACTTC. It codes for CASRAGAYEQYF.

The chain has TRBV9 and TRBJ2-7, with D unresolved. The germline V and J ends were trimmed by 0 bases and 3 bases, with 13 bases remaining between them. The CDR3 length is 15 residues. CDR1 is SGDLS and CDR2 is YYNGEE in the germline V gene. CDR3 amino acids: CASSVGRSTLYEQYF. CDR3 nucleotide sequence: TGTGCCAGCAGCGTAGGAAGGTCTACACTCTACGAGCAGTACTTC.

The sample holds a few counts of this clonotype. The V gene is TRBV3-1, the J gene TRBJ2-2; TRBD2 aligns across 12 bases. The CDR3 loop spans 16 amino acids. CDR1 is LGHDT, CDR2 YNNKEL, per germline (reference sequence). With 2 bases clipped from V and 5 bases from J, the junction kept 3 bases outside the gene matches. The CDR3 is CASSQLAGGPTGELFF. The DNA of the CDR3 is TGTGCCAGCAGCCAACTAGCGGGGGGGCCAACCGGGGAGCTGTTTTTT.

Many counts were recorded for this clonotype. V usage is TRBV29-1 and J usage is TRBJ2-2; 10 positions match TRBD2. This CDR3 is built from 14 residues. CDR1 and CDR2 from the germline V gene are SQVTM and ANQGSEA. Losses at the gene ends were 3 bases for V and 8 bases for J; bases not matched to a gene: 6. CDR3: CSVEGLALGGELFF. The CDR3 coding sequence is TGCAGCGTTGAGGGACTAGCGTTGGGTGGGGAGCTGTTTTTT.

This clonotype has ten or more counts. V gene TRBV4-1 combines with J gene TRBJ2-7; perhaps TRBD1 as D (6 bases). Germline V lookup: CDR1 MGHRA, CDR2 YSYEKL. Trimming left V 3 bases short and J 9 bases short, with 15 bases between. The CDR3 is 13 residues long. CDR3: CASSQGTFDGQYF. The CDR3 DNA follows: TGCGCCAGCAGCCAGGGGACATTTGACGGGCAGTACTTC.

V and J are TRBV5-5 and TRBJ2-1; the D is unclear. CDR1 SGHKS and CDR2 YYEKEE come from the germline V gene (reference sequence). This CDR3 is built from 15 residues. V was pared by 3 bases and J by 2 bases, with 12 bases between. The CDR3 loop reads CASSSQFEAYNEQFF. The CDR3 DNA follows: TGTGCCAGCAGCTCCCAATTCGAGGCCTACAATGAGCAGTTCTTC.

DNA for the CDR3: TGTGCCAGCAGTGAATTGAGTAACACTGAAGCTTTCTTT. Encoded protein: CASSELSNTEAFF. The chain joins TRBV25-1 to TRBJ1-1, with D unclear. The CDR3 runs 13 residues. V was pared by 1 base and J by 2 bases, with 5 bases between. In germline, CDR1 is MGHDK, CDR2 SYGVNS.